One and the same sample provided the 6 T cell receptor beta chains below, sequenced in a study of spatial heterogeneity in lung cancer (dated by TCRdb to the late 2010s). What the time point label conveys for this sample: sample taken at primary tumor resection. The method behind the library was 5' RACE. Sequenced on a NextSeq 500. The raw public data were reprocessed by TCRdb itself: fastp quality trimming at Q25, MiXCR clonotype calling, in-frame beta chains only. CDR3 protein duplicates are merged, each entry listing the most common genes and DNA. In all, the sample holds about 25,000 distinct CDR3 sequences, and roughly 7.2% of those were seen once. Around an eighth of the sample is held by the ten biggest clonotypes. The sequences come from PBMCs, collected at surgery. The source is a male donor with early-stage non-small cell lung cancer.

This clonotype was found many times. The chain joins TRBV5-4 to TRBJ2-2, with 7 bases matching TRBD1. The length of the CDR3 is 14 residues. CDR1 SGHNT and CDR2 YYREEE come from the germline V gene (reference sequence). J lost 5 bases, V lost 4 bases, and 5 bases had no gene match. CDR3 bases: TGTGCCAGCAGCGTACAGGGGCAAACCGGGGAGCTGTTTTTT. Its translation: CASSVQGQTGELFF.

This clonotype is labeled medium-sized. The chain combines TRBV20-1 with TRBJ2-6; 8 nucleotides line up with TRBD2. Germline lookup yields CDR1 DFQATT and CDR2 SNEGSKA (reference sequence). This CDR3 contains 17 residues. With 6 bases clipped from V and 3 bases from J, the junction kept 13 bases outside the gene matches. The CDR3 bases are TGCAGTGCGGGTCAAGCGGGAGATCGGGGTGGGGCCAACGTCCTGACTTTC. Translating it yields CSAGQAGDRGGANVLTF.

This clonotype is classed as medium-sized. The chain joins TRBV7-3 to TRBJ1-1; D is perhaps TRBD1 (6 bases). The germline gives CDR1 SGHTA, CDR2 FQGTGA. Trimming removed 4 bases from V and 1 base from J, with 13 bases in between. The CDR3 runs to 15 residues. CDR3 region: CASSSDPQGNTEAFF. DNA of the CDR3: TGTGCCAGCAGCTCCGATCCACAGGGGAACACTGAAGCTTTCTTT.

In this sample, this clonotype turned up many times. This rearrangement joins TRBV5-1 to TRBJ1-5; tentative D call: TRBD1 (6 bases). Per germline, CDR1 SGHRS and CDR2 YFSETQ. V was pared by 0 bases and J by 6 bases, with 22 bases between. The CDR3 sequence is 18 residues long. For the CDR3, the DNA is TGCGCCAGCAGCTTGGATGGGCAGAGTGGGGGCCTCGGTCAGCCCCAGCATTTT. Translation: CASSLDGQSGGLGQPQHF.

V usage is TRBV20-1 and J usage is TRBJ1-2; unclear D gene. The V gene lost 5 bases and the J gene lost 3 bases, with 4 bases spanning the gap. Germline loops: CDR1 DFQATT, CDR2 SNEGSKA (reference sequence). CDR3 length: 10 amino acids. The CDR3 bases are TGCAGTGCTGTAGACTATGGCTACACCTTC. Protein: CSAVDYGYTF.

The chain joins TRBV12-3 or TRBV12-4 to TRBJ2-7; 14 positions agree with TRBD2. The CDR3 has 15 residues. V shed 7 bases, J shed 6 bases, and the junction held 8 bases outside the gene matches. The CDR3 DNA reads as TGTGCCAGCACCCAAGGGACTAGCGGGAGAAGCGAGCAGTACTTC. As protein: CASTQGTSGRSEQYF.